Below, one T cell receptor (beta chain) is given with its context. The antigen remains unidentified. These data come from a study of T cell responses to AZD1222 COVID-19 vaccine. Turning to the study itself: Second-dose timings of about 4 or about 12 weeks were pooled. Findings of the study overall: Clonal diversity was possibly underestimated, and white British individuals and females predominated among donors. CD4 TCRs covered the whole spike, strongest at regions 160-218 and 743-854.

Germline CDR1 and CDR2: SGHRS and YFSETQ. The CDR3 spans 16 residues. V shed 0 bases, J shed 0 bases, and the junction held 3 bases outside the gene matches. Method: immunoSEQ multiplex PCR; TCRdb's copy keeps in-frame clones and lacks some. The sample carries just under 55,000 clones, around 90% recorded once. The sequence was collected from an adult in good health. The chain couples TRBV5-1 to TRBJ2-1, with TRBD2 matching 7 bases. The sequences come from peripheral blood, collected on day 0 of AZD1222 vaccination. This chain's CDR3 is CASSLAASGSYNEQFF. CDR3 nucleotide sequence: TGCGCCAGCAGCTTGGCGGCTAGCGGCTCCTACAATGAGCAGTTCTTC. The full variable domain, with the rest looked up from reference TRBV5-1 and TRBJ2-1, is KAGVTQTPRYLIKTRGQQVTLSCSPISGHRSVSWYQQTPGQGLQFLFEYFSETQRNKGNFPGRFSGRQFSNSRSEMNVSTLELGDSALYLCASSLAASGSYNEQFFGPGTRLTVL.